Listed below are T cell receptor beta chains from one sample, sequenced in a study of blood T cell repertoires in COVID-19. Measured with immunoSEQ multiplex PCR; TCRdb has only the in-frame clones, and not every one. Among 35,000 to 45,000 clones listed, approximately 80% were seen once. The specimen was peripheral blood. The source is a man aged 55 to 70 with active COVID-19. CDR3s include the opening cysteine and the closing phenylalanine or tryptophan. A D gene is named only where the DNA matches it firmly. The size entry is marked missing in some rows and otherwise reads once, few, many or a size class.

TRBJ2-7	.	TRBD2	TRBV27	CASRSSGGYEQYF	TGTGCCAGCAGGTCTAGCGGGGGCTACGAGCAGTACTTC
TRBJ2-3	.	TRBD2	TRBV4-1	CASSRTSGITDTQYF	TGCGCCAGCAGCCGGACTAGCGGGATCACAGATACGCAGTATTTT
TRBJ2-7	.	TRBD1	TRBV27	CATQKIGTGGGSYEQYF	TGTGCCACCCAGAAAATAGGCACAGGGGGAGGCTCCTACGAGCAGTACTTC
TRBJ2-1	.	TRBD2	TRBV7-2	CASSLGFSGGADEQFF	TGTGCCAGCAGCTTAGGTTTCAGCGGGGGGGCTGATGAGCAGTTCTTC
TRBJ1-1	.	.	TRBV5-3	CASVSLSPGMNTEAFF	TGTGCCTCCGTCTCCCTCTCCCCAGGAATGAACACTGAAGCTTTCTTT
TRBJ2-7	.	.	TRBV12-3/TRBV12-4	CASNGGLTYEQYF	TGTGCCAGCAATGGGGGACTTACCTACGAGCAGTACTTC
TRBJ2-1	few	TRBD1	TRBV28	CASVNRGRLPEQFF	TGTGCCAGCGTTAACAGGGGGCGGCTTCCTGAGCAGTTCTTC
TRBJ1-1	.	.	TRBV14	CASSQGAGWSKRNTEAFF	TGTGCCAGCAGCCAAGGGGCGGGCTGGTCGAAACGGAACACTGAAGCTTTCTTT
TRBJ2-1	once	.	TRBV28	CASSSPEGAYNEQFF	TGTGCCAGCAGTTCTCCCGAGGGGGCCTACAATGAGCAGTTCTTC
TRBJ2-2	.	.	TRBV9	CASSVGAQPNTGELFF	TGTGCCAGCAGCGTAGGTGCACAGCCGAACACCGGGGAGCTGTTTTTT
TRBJ1-3	once	TRBD1	TRBV18	CASSFLGQGSPIGNTIYF	TGTGCCAGCTCGTTTTTAGGACAGGGGTCTCCCATCGGAAACACCATATATTTT
TRBJ1-4	.	.	TRBV19	CASSITSEKLFF	TGTGCCAGTAGTATTACTTCCGAAAAACTGTTTTTT
TRBJ2-1	once	TRBD2	TRBV9	CASSVEGAGFSGRGNEQFF	TGTGCCAGCAGCGTAGAAGGGGCGGGTTTTAGCGGGAGAGGGAATGAGCAGTTCTTC
TRBJ2-1	.	TRBD2	TRBV3-1/TRBV3-2	CASSHRRTSGYNEQFF	TGTGCCAGCAGCCATAGGAGGACTAGCGGATACAATGAGCAGTTCTTC
TRBJ1-2	.	.	TRBV7-2	CASSLGGWGSEGYTF	TGTGCCAGCAGCTTGGGGGGATGGGGATCTGAGGGCTACACCTTC
TRBJ1-5	.	.	TRBV10-3	CAISDYDRQPQHF	TGTGCCATCAGTGACTACGACAGACAGCCCCAGCATTTT
TRBJ1-5	once	.	TRBV28	CASSPLMGLNNQPQHF	TGTGCCAGCAGTCCCCTGATGGGACTAAACAATCAGCCCCAGCATTTT
TRBJ1-1	once	.	TRBV7-9	CASSFTGENTEAFF	TGTGCCAGCAGCTTTACCGGGGAGAACACTGAAGCTTTCTTT
TRBJ1-4	.	.	TRBV29-1	CSARQARGEKLFF	TGCAGCGCGCGACAGGCCCGGGGTGAAAAACTGTTTTTT
TRBJ1-2	.	.	TRBV5-5	CASRLDGNYGYTF	TGTGCCAGCAGATTGGACGGGAACTATGGCTACACCTTC
TRBJ1-4	.	.	TRBV24-1	CATSDYLRGKLFF	TGTGCCACCAGTGATTACCTACGAGGAAAACTGTTTTTT
TRBJ2-1	.	TRBD2	TRBV9	CASSEETSSVSEQFF	TGTGCCAGCAGCGAGGAGACTAGCAGTGTAAGTGAGCAGTTCTTC
TRBJ2-1	.	TRBD1	TRBV7-7	CASSSRQGAGNEQFF	TGTGCTAGCAGCTCACGACAGGGGGCGGGAAATGAGCAGTTCTTC
TRBJ2-1	.	.	TRBV7-2	CASSLLGGNEQFF	TGTGCCAGCAGCTTACTGGGGGGCAATGAGCAGTTCTTC
TRBJ2-5	.	TRBD2	TRBV5-1	CASSQVPGLAAGQETQYF	TGCGCCAGCAGCCAAGTCCCGGGACTAGCGGCCGGGCAAGAGACCCAGTACTTC
TRBJ2-7	.	.	TRBV7-2	CASSLGTSFYEQYF	TGTGCCAGCAGCTTAGGGACATCTTTCTACGAGCAGTACTTC
TRBJ2-7	.	TRBD2	TRBV7-9	CASSLVPSGSGEQYF	TGTGCCAGCAGCTTGGTCCCTAGCGGGAGTGGGGAGCAGTACTTC
TRBJ2-7	.	.	TRBV3-1/TRBV3-2	CASSQGGRVGYEQYF	TGTGCCAGCAGCCAAGGCGGCAGGGTGGGTTACGAGCAGTACTTC
TRBJ2-1	.	.	TRBV30	CAWAFRGYNEQFF	TGTGCCTGGGCCTTCCGGGGTTACAATGAGCAGTTCTTC
TRBJ1-2	.	.	TRBV10-2	CASSEPADGYTF	TGCGCCAGCAGTGAACCGGCGGATGGCTACACCTTC
TRBJ2-2	.	TRBD1	TRBV6-2/TRBV6-3	CASSRTGQGNTGELFF	TGTGCCAGCAGTCGTACGGGACAGGGGAACACCGGGGAGCTGTTTTTT
TRBJ1-2	.	.	TRBV28	CASSSPPGSYGYTF	TGTGCCAGCAGTTCACCCCCAGGGTCCTATGGCTACACCTTC
TRBJ2-7	.	.	TRBV28	CASSPPELAHYEQYF	TGTGCCAGCAGTCCCCCGGAGCTGGCACACTACGAGCAGTACTTC
TRBJ1-1	once	.	TRBV29-1	CSGTGHLNTEAFF	TGCAGCGGCACGGGACACCTGAACACTGAAGCTTTCTTT
TRBJ1-3	.	.	TRBV10-1	CASSADSLGNTIYF	TGCGCCAGCAGCGCCGACAGCCTTGGAAACACCATATATTTT
TRBJ1-2	.	TRBD1	TRBV3-1/TRBV3-2	CASSGTGGGYTF	TGTGCCAGCAGCGGGACAGGGGGTGGCTACACCTTC
TRBJ1-4	.	TRBD1	TRBV6-5	CASRNTGVGEKLFF	TGTGCCAGCAGAAACACAGGGGTCGGCGAAAAACTGTTTTTT
TRBJ2-7	.	TRBD1	TRBV3-1/TRBV3-2	CASSPRQGSYEQYF	TGTGCCAGCAGCCCCCGACAGGGCTCCTACGAGCAGTACTTC
TRBJ2-1	.	.	TRBV29-1	CSVLRQGIGNEQFF	TGCAGCGTTCTCCGGCAGGGTATTGGGAATGAGCAGTTCTTC
TRBJ2-5	once	.	TRBV5-1	CASSSGTGTQETQYF	TGCGCCAGCAGCTCCGGGACGGGGACTCAAGAGACCCAGTACTTC
TRBJ2-5	once	.	TRBV28	CASSKRLGSDSQETQYF	TGTGCCAGCAGTAAAAGATTGGGCTCGGACTCCCAAGAGACCCAGTACTTC
TRBJ1-6	.	.	TRBV18	CASSRDRSGNSPLHF	TGTGCCAGCTCACGAGACAGGTCGGGTAATTCACCCCTCCACTTT
TRBJ2-5	.	TRBD2	TRBV7-2	CASSSQRGGQETQYF	TGTGCCAGCAGCTCCCAGCGGGGGGGCCAAGAGACCCAGTACTTC
TRBJ1-5	.	.	TRBV30	CAWSGGGPSNQPQHF	TGTGCCTGGAGTGGAGGGGGACCTAGCAATCAGCCCCAGCATTTT
TRBJ2-7	.	.	TRBV10-1	CASSFPGTGEQYF	TGCGCCAGCAGTTTCCCGGGAACGGGGGAGCAGTACTTC
TRBJ2-5	.	.	TRBV11-2	CASSFSGRETQYF	TGTGCCAGCAGCTTCTCTGGGCGAGAGACCCAGTACTTC
TRBJ2-3	.	TRBD2	TRBV27	CASNQAGGPTDTQYF	TGTGCCAGCAATCAAGCGGGGGGCCCCACAGATACGCAGTATTTT
TRBJ1-5	.	.	TRBV28	CASSFVYPQHF	TGTGCCAGCAGTTTCGTTTATCCCCAGCATTTT